Listed below are T cell receptor beta chains from one sample, sequenced in a study of regulatory T cells in long-lasting Graves disease. TCRdb re-called the multiplex PCR reads through MiXCR, storing one row per CDR3 protein. The table has more than 350,000 distinct CDR3 sequences, roughly 23% seen once. The specimen comprised peripheral blood mononuclear cells (PBMCs), sampled when the disease was refractory, from a patient treated with antithyroid drugs. These receptors were taken from a female donor with Graves disease. CDR3s include the opening cysteine and the closing phenylalanine or tryptophan. A D gene is named only where the DNA matches it firmly. Some rows have no size entry. The others give once, few or many, or a class for an expanded clone.

D: .; size: .; V: TRBV2; J: TRBJ2-7; CDR3: CASSASTYEQYF; DNA: TGTGCCAGCAGTGCTAGTACCTACGAGCAGTACTTC
D: TRBD2; size: many; V: TRBV12-3/TRBV12-4; J: TRBJ2-1; CDR3: CVSSLLAGAYNEQFF; DNA: TGTGTCAGCAGTTTACTAGCGGGAGCCTACAATGAGCAGTTCTTC
D: TRBD1; size: many; V: TRBV27; J: TRBJ2-7; CDR3: CASSPGPRTGTGAIYEQYF; DNA: TGTGCCAGCAGCCCCGGCCCGCGAACCGGGACAGGAGCTATCTACGAGCAGTACTTC
D: .; size: few; V: TRBV29-1; J: TRBJ2-7; CDR3: CSVGSGSYEQYF; DNA: TGCAGCGTTGGTTCGGGGTCTTACGAGCAGTACTTC
D: TRBD1; size: once; V: TRBV2; J: TRBJ2-7; CDR3: CASGLDRSTYEQYF; DNA: TGTGCCAGCGGCTTGGACAGGAGTACCTACGAGCAGTACTTC
D: .; size: many; V: TRBV12-3/TRBV12-4; J: TRBJ2-5; CDR3: CASSLRTPTGQETQYF; DNA: TGTGCCAGCAGTTTGAGGACTCCCACGGGCCAAGAGACCCAGTACTTC
D: TRBD2; size: few; V: TRBV12-3/TRBV12-4; J: TRBJ2-1; CDR3: CASSLAEAGPSYNEQFF; DNA: TGTGCCAGCAGTCTAGCCGAAGCGGGACCTAGCTACAATGAGCAGTTCTTC
D: .; size: .; V: TRBV2; J: TRBJ1-1; CDR3: CASENDRTTEAFF; DNA: TGTGCCAGTGAAAATGACAGGACCACTGAAGCTTTCTTT
D: .; size: many; V: TRBV10-3; J: TRBJ2-5; CDR3: CAISEWRQREETQYF; DNA: TGTGCCATCAGTGAGTGGCGGCAGCGAGAAGAGACCCAGTACTTC
D: TRBD1; size: few; V: TRBV5-6; J: TRBJ2-7; CDR3: CASSEMDRTLYEQYF; DNA: TGTGCCAGCAGCGAAATGGACAGGACCCTCTACGAGCAGTACTTC
D: TRBD1; size: .; V: TRBV29-1; J: TRBJ2-7; CDR3: CSVFPGGSYEQYF; DNA: TGCAGCGTTTTTCCAGGGGGCTCCTACGAGCAGTACTTC
D: .; size: many; V: TRBV27; J: TRBJ1-1; CDR3: CASRTVGVPAFF; DNA: TGTGCCAGCAGAACTGTGGGGGTTCCAGCTTTCTTT
D: TRBD1; size: many; V: TRBV28; J: TRBJ1-1; CDR3: CASSFGQENTEAFF; DNA: TGTGCCAGCAGCTTCGGACAGGAGAACACTGAAGCTTTCTTT
D: TRBD1; size: many; V: TRBV2; J: TRBJ1-1; CDR3: CATSRQGTEAFF; DNA: TGTGCCACGTCTCGACAGGGCACTGAAGCTTTCTTT
D: .; size: .; V: TRBV7-9; J: TRBJ1-5; CDR3: CASSPSGVGNQPQHF; DNA: TGTGCCAGCAGCCCCTCAGGGGTTGGCAATCAGCCCCAGCATTTT
D: .; size: .; V: TRBV18; J: TRBJ2-2; CDR3: CTSSPGLGAGELFF; DNA: TGTACCAGCTCACCCGGGCTGGGGGCCGGGGAGCTGTTTTTT
D: .; size: many; V: TRBV27; J: TRBJ1-1; CDR3: CASSFGGAITEAFF; DNA: TGTGCCAGCAGTTTTGGGGGCGCGATCACTGAAGCTTTCTTT
D: TRBD2; size: .; V: TRBV20-1; J: TRBJ2-7; CDR3: CSATGLAGGYEQYF; DNA: TGCAGTGCCACGGGACTAGCGGGAGGGTACGAGCAGTACTTC
D: TRBD2; size: many; V: TRBV2; J: TRBJ2-3; CDR3: CASSALAGFADTQYF; DNA: TGTGCCAGCAGTGCCCTAGCGGGCTTCGCAGATACGCAGTATTTT
D: TRBD2; size: .; V: TRBV7-2; J: TRBJ2-5; CDR3: CASRPQSGRALIGETQYF; DNA: TGTGCCAGCAGGCCCCAAAGCGGGAGGGCCCTCATAGGGGAGACCCAGTACTTC
D: .; size: few; V: TRBV5-1; J: TRBJ2-5; CDR3: CASSFQGSQETQYF; DNA: TGCGCCAGCAGCTTTCAGGGAAGCCAAGAGACCCAGTACTTC
D: .; size: .; V: TRBV30; J: TRBJ2-3; CDR3: CAWSVGHSTDTQYF; DNA: TGTGCCTGGAGTGTCGGCCATTCCACAGATACGCAGTATTTT
D: TRBD2; size: many; V: TRBV7-2; J: TRBJ2-5; CDR3: CASSLAGGRAETQYF; DNA: TGTGCCAGCAGCTTAGCTGGCGGGAGGGCTGAGACCCAGTACTTC
D: TRBD2; size: many; V: TRBV12-3/TRBV12-4; J: TRBJ2-5; CDR3: CASSSAVLAGGETQYF; DNA: TGTGCCAGCAGTTCCGCGGTCCTAGCGGGAGGAGAGACCCAGTACTTC
D: .; size: .; V: TRBV7-9; J: TRBJ2-7; CDR3: CASSSIAAEQYF; DNA: TGTGCCAGCAGCTCGATAGCGGCCGAGCAGTACTTC
D: .; size: many; V: TRBV7-2; J: TRBJ2-7; CDR3: CASSSNPGAAYEQYF; DNA: TGTGCCAGCAGCAGTAATCCGGGTGCCGCCTACGAGCAGTACTTC
D: TRBD2; size: many; V: TRBV28; J: TRBJ2-7; CDR3: CASRQPGLGGEQYF; DNA: TGTGCCAGCAGACAACCGGGACTAGGGGGCGAGCAGTACTTC
D: TRBD1; size: .; V: TRBV4-1; J: TRBJ2-5; CDR3: CASSSRPQGEGETQYF; DNA: TGCGCCAGCAGCTCAAGACCCCAGGGGGAAGGGGAGACCCAGTACTTC
D: TRBD2; size: .; V: TRBV19; J: TRBJ2-7; CDR3: CASSSGTSLSSYEQYF; DNA: TGTGCCAGTAGTTCGGGGACTAGCTTAAGCTCCTACGAGCAGTACTTC
D: .; size: many; V: TRBV20-1; J: TRBJ1-1; CDR3: CSAAWQNTEAFF; DNA: TGCAGTGCCGCGTGGCAGAACACTGAAGCTTTCTTT
D: .; size: many; V: TRBV6-2/TRBV6-3; J: TRBJ1-2; CDR3: CASSYSDLHYGYTF; DNA: TGTGCCAGCAGTTACTCGGACCTTCACTATGGCTACACCTTC
D: .; size: many; V: TRBV20-1; J: TRBJ2-5; CDR3: CSRAGRGQTQYF; DNA: TGCTCCCGGGCCGGACGGGGGCAGACCCAGTACTTC
D: TRBD2; size: .; V: TRBV28; J: TRBJ2-3; CDR3: CASSFRGRGTDTQYF; DNA: TGTGCCAGCAGTTTTCGCGGGAGGGGGACAGATACGCAGTATTTT
D: TRBD1; size: .; V: TRBV28; J: TRBJ2-5; CDR3: CASSGAGTADRGTQYF; DNA: TGTGCCAGCAGTGGCGCCGGGACAGCCGACCGGGGGACCCAGTACTTC
D: .; size: .; V: TRBV29-1; J: TRBJ1-2; CDR3: CSDRDPRGYTF; DNA: TGCAGCGACCGGGACCCACGGGGCTACACCTTC
D: .; size: many; V: TRBV20-1; J: TRBJ2-7; CDR3: CSAGPYEQYF; DNA: TGCAGTGCAGGTCCCTACGAGCAGTACTTC
D: .; size: .; V: TRBV7-9; J: TRBJ2-2; CDR3: CASSFSPGELSF; DNA: TGTGCCAGCAGCTTTTCCCCCGGGGAGCTGTCTTTT
D: TRBD1; size: many; V: TRBV2; J: TRBJ2-7; CDR3: CASSEWGQTYEQYF; DNA: TGTGCCAGCAGTGAATGGGGACAGACCTACGAGCAGTACTTC
D: .; size: few; V: TRBV20-1; J: TRBJ2-5; CDR3: CSARDVRSQETQYF; DNA: TGCAGTGCTAGAGATGTGCGGAGCCAAGAGACCCAGTACTTC
D: .; size: many; V: TRBV28; J: TRBJ1-1; CDR3: CASRVEVLVTEAFF; DNA: TGTGCCAGCAGGGTCGAAGTCTTGGTAACTGAAGCTTTCTTT
D: .; size: .; V: TRBV28; J: TRBJ1-2; CDR3: CASSLVGRGNGYTF; DNA: TGTGCCAGCAGTTTAGTCGGCAGGGGTAATGGCTACACCTTC
D: .; size: few; V: TRBV28; J: TRBJ2-1; CDR3: CASSFRRDGEQFF; DNA: TGTGCCAGCAGTTTCCGGCGCGATGGTGAGCAGTTCTTC
D: .; size: .; V: TRBV20-1; J: TRBJ1-6; CDR3: CSASGAGSSYNSPLHF; DNA: TGCAGTGCTAGCGGGGCCGGGAGCTCCTATAATTCACCCCTCCACTTT
D: TRBD2; size: many; V: TRBV27; J: TRBJ2-7; CDR3: CASSSLAGALVHEQYF; DNA: TGTGCCAGCAGTTCACTAGCGGGAGCTTTGGTCCACGAGCAGTACTTC
D: TRBD2; size: few; V: TRBV20-1; J: TRBJ2-7; CDR3: CSARSDLTSGAYEQYF; DNA: TGCAGTGCTAGATCCGATCTGACTAGCGGAGCCTACGAGCAGTACTTC
D: .; size: many; V: TRBV28; J: TRBJ2-6; CDR3: CASEGQGLPGANVLTF; DNA: TGTGCCAGCGAGGGGCAGGGCCTGCCTGGGGCCAACGTCCTGACTTTC